The rows below give T cell receptor beta chains drawn from one sample of a study of cytomegalovirus exposure and HLA in healthy donors. Profiled with immunoSEQ multiplex PCR; TCRdb holds only in-frame clones, not every one. Of roughly 200,000 clones listed, about nine tenths are singletons. Specimen: PBMCs. Source of these receptors: a man aged 25 to 40 in good health and CMV-seropositive. The CDR3 runs from the conserved cysteine through the conserved F or W. The D gene is left open where the match is weak. Where a row states a size, it is once, few, many or the class of an expanded clone; other rows omit it.

TRBJ2-5 TRBV5-1 NA NA CASSSSGFGETQYF TGCGCCAGCAGCTCTTCAGGGTTCGGAGAGACCCAGTACTTC
TRBJ2-5 TRBV6-1 NA TRBD1 CASSEGDRGGETQYF TGTGCCAGCAGTGAAGGGGACAGGGGTGGGGAGACCCAGTACTTC
TRBJ2-7 TRBV6-5 NA NA CASSRFTGTYEQYF TGTGCCAGCAGCCGTTTCACAGGGACCTACGAGCAGTACTTC
TRBJ2-5 TRBV6-6 NA TRBD2 CASSALAAPGETQYF TGTGCCAGCAGTGCCCTAGCGGCACCGGGGGAGACCCAGTACTTC
TRBJ1-5 TRBV28 NA NA CASRSNQPQHF TGTGCCAGCCGTAGCAATCAGCCCCAGCATTTT
TRBJ1-5 TRBV6-1 NA NA CASSETVESPQHF TGTGCCAGCAGTGAAACCGTAGAATCGCCCCAGCATTTT
TRBJ2-1 TRBV28 NA NA CASSLDAGSSYNEQFF TGTGCCAGCAGTTTAGATGCAGGGAGCTCCTACAATGAGCAGTTCTTC
TRBJ2-5 TRBV7-2 NA NA CASSSREDETQYF TGTGCCAGCAGCAGCAGGGAGGACGAGACCCAGTACTTC
TRBJ1-1 TRBV19 few NA CASKPGAGGDAFF TGTGCCAGCAAACCGGGGGCGGGAGGTGATGCTTTCTTT
TRBJ2-2 TRBV7-3 few TRBD1 CASSLGGQGNTGELFF TGTGCCAGCAGCTTAGGGGGACAGGGGAACACCGGGGAGCTGTTTTTT
TRBJ1-1 TRBV7-8 NA NA CASSLNGVEAFF TGTGCCAGCAGCTTGAACGGGGTTGAAGCTTTCTTT
TRBJ2-3 TRBV10-2 NA TRBD2 CASRLAGMDTQYF TGCGCCAGCAGACTAGCGGGGATGGATACGCAGTATTTT
TRBJ2-1 TRBV6-4 NA TRBD1 CASSDFGTGRYNEQFF TGTGCCAGCAGTGACTTCGGGACAGGGAGGTACAATGAGCAGTTCTTC
TRBJ1-2 TRBV4-1 NA NA CASSQALSAAGYGYTF TGCGCCAGCAGCCAAGCGCTAAGCGCCGCAGGGTATGGCTACACCTTC
TRBJ2-5 TRBV30 NA NA CAWSVLSQETQYF TGTGCCTGGAGTGTACTTTCACAAGAGACCCAGTACTTC
TRBJ1-1 TRBV30 NA TRBD1 CAWTDRARGAFF TGTGCCTGGACGGACAGGGCCCGGGGCGCTTTCTTT
TRBJ2-5 TRBV7-7 once TRBD1 CASSRTGERETQYF TGTGCCAGCAGCCGGACAGGGGAGAGAGAGACCCAGTACTTC
TRBJ2-7 TRBV5-6 many NA CASSLGLSWYF TGTGCCAGCAGCCTAGGACTCTCTTGGTACTTC
TRBJ1-3 TRBV29-1 NA NA CSVEGFGNTIYF TGCAGCGTTGAAGGGTTCGGAAACACCATATATTTT
TRBJ2-1 TRBV6-1 NA NA CASSEAYRARPLFF TGTGCCAGCAGTGAAGCTTATCGGGCCCGCCCCCTGTTCTTC
TRBJ2-1 TRBV5-6 NA NA CASSLAWRSSYNEQFF TGTGCCAGCAGCTTGGCGTGGCGGAGCTCCTACAATGAGCAGTTCTTC
TRBJ2-1 TRBV2 NA TRBD1 CASSRDRGNDNEQFF TGTGCCAGCAGCCGGGACAGGGGGAACGACAATGAGCAGTTCTTC
TRBJ2-1 TRBV6-1 NA TRBD2 CASHTSGIPNEQFF TGTGCCAGCCACACTAGCGGGATCCCGAATGAGCAGTTCTTC
TRBJ2-1 TRBV28 NA NA CASSSPRDSPYNEQFF TGTGCCAGCAGTTCCCCGCGGGATTCCCCTTACAATGAGCAGTTCTTC
TRBJ1-1 TRBV18 NA TRBD1 CASAQGANTEAFF TGTGCCAGCGCACAGGGGGCGAACACTGAAGCTTTCTTT
TRBJ1-1 TRBV30 NA NA CAWRGDFTKQAFF TGTGCCTGGAGGGGGGACTTTACTAAACAAGCTTTCTTT
TRBJ1-4 TRBV11-2 NA NA CASSLSSNEKLFF TGTGCCAGCAGCTTATCCAGTAATGAAAAACTGTTTTTT
TRBJ1-5 TRBV5-6 NA NA CASSEKGVRSNQPQHF TGTGCCAGCTCTGAAAAGGGAGTCCGTAGCAATCAGCCCCAGCATTTT
TRBJ2-7 TRBV7-2 NA TRBD2 CASSLARTSGGAFYEQYF TGTGCCAGCAGCTTAGCGCGGACTAGCGGGGGGGCCTTCTACGAGCAGTACTTC
TRBJ2-5 TRBV11-3 NA NA CASRGWSAGTQETQYF TGTGCCAGCAGAGGGTGGAGCGCGGGGACTCAAGAGACCCAGTACTTC
TRBJ1-2 TRBV6-1 NA NA CASSRTEVYGYTF TGTGCCAGCAGTCGGACAGAAGTTTATGGCTACACCTTC
TRBJ2-2 TRBV6-6 NA NA CASSLSGTTGELFF TGTGCCAGCAGTTTGTCCGGGACTACCGGGGAGCTGTTTTTT
TRBJ1-3 TRBV18 NA NA CASSGDLLSGNTIYF TGTGCCAGCTCAGGGGACCTCCTCTCTGGAAACACCATATATTTT
TRBJ2-7 TRBV28 NA NA CASSPRTALYEQYF TGTGCCAGCAGCCCCCGGACAGCCCTCTACGAGCAGTACTTC
TRBJ2-2 TRBV9 NA NA CASSAPWGAGDTGELFF TGTGCCAGCAGCGCCCCATGGGGGGCGGGGGACACCGGGGAGCTGTTTTTT
TRBJ1-1 TRBV10-3 NA NA CAIGRPVGGKADTEAFF TGTGCCATCGGTAGGCCCGTTGGGGGGAAGGCGGACACTGAAGCTTTCTTT
TRBJ1-5 TRBV30 few NA CAWSSSDNQPQHF TGTGCCTGGAGTTCCTCTGATAATCAGCCCCAGCATTTT
TRBJ2-1 TRBV2 NA NA CASSSGYNEQFF TGTGCCAGCAGTAGCGGGTACAATGAGCAGTTCTTC
TRBJ2-1 TRBV4-1 NA TRBD2 CASSQTGTSVYNEQFF TGCGCCAGCAGCCAGACCGGGACTAGCGTTTACAATGAGCAGTTCTTC
TRBJ2-1 TRBV28 NA NA CASRLSLAVTNEQFF TGTGCCAGCAGATTAAGCCTAGCCGTTACCAATGAGCAGTTCTTC
TRBJ2-7 TRBV29-1 NA NA CSVDTWTPKSGSYEQYF TGCAGCGTTGACACTTGGACACCAAAGAGTGGATCCTACGAGCAGTACTTC
TRBJ1-2 TRBV19 NA NA CASTTNRLGPGYGYTF TGTGCCAGTACCACCAATAGGTTGGGGCCCGGCTATGGCTACACCTTC
TRBJ1-1 TRBV18 NA TRBD1 CASSPVFRTGVNTEAFF TGTGCCAGCTCACCAGTTTTCAGGACAGGGGTCAACACTGAAGCTTTCTTT
TRBJ1-3 TRBV5-1 few NA CASSEGHPGNTIYF TGCGCCAGCAGCGAGGGACACCCGGGCAACACCATATATTTT
TRBJ2-1 TRBV29-1 NA TRBD1 CSVDDRDYNEQFF TGCAGCGTTGATGACAGGGACTACAATGAGCAGTTCTTC
TRBJ2-7 TRBV7-6 NA NA CASSRGGAYEQYF TGTGCCAGCAGCCGTGGAGGGGCCTACGAGCAGTACTTC
TRBJ2-7 TRBV5-6 NA TRBD2 CASSLHGGQGGYEQYF TGTGCCAGCAGCCTACATGGAGGGCAGGGAGGGTACGAGCAGTACTTC
TRBJ2-7 TRBV9 NA NA CASSPSGWFLYEQYF TGTGCCAGCAGCCCCTCCGGATGGTTCCTCTACGAGCAGTACTTC
TRBJ2-3 TRBV6-5 NA NA CASSYSDRDSTDTQYF TGTGCCAGCAGTTACTCTGACCGGGACAGCACAGATACGCAGTATTTT
TRBJ1-1 TRBV11-3 few NA CASSSTVGTEAFF TGTGCCAGCAGCTCTACAGTGGGCACTGAAGCTTTCTTT
TRBJ2-1 TRBV19 NA NA CASSILGEAGATYNEQFF TGTGCCAGTAGTATTTTAGGGGAGGCGGGGGCCACGTACAATGAGCAGTTCTTC
TRBJ2-7 TRBV5-6 NA NA CASSQTPSYEQYF TGTGCCAGCAGCCAGACGCCCTCCTACGAGCAGTACTTC
TRBJ2-6 TRBV15 once NA CATSTQQQGGANVLTF TGTGCCACCAGCACTCAGCAGCAGGGAGGGGCCAACGTCCTGACTTTC